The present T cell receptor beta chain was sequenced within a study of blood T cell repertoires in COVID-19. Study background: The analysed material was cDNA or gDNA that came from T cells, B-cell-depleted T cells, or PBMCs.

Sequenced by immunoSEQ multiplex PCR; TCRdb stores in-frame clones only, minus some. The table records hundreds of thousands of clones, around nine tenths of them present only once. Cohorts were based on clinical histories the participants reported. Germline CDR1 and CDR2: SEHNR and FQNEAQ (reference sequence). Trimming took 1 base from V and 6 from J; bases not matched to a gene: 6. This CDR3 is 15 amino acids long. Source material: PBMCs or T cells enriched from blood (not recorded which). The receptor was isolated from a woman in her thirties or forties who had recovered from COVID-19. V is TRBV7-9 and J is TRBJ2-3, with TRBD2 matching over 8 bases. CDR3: CASSLGGLVSDTQYF. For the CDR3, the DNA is TGTGCCAGCAGCTTAGGGGGACTAGTTTCGGATACGCAGTATTTT.